These T cell receptor beta chains were read from a single sample in a study of cytomegalovirus exposure and HLA in healthy donors. Profiled with immunoSEQ multiplex PCR; TCRdb holds only in-frame clones, not every one. Among around 91,000 clones listed, roughly 73% were seen once. Sequenced material: PBMCs. The receptors originated from a male donor in good health and CMV-seropositive. The CDR3 runs from the conserved cysteine through the conserved F or W. Each record gives: CDR3 length, clone size, V gene, CDR3 protein. A row's size may be missing; if present it is once, few, many or a size class.

>16|-|TRBV28
CASSFYPSTGSGEQYF
>12|-|TRBV29-1
CSVKGSPSEQYF
>13|-|TRBV7-9
CASSLNGMYEQYF
>16|-|TRBV28
CASSMIGTVSNQPQHF
>17|-|TRBV5-1
CASSLALSGPSTDTQYF
>13|-|TRBV4-1
CASSQDTTVEAFF
>12|-|TRBV5-6
CASRWGLDTQYF
>14|-|TRBV5-1
CASSKPGANEKLFF
>13|-|TRBV19
CASSTGLEETQYF
>17|-|TRBV5-4
CASSPGQGSMDTGELFF
>14|few|TRBV18
CASSRQPPRTEAFF
>14|-|TRBV5-1
CASSLEGASYEQYF
>17|-|TRBV10-3
CAISENAATGGNTEAFF
>16|once|TRBV19
CASSIVAGASNQPQHF
>16|-|TRBV7-9
CASSEVTGGPGGAQYF
>15|many|TRBV6-4
CASSDSAGEEGELFF
>15|-|TRBV27
CASSSAGTGRPEAFF
>14|few|TRBV10-2
CASSGSAAYNEQFF
>16|-|TRBV11-2
CASSLGVGGIAEKLFF
>14|few|TRBV6-4
CASSRTGITDTQYF
>13|-|TRBV27
CASSLSTGETQYF
>14|-|TRBV5-1
CASSLAGDEYGYTF
>15|once|TRBV5-8
CASRKGLAGFNEQFF
>11|-|TRBV20-1
CSVSGYNEQFF
>15|-|TRBV28
CASSRNGTPNYGYTF
>15|-|TRBV9
CASSSGGAINTEAFF
>13|-|TRBV29-1
CSVDPGIGNTIYF
>15|few|TRBV5-1
CASIQEEGLNTEAFF
>14|once|TRBV7-2
CASSLGGQHNEQFF
>14|-|TRBV30
CAWNRQLVGYGYTF